A selection of T cell receptor beta chains follows, all from one sample in a study of shared clonotypes between healthy human individuals. Profiling relied on immunoSEQ multiplex PCR, and the TCRdb table lists in-frame clones only, not all of them. The sample comprises 600,000 to 750,000 clones, roughly 88% of which are singletons, and 34% rests with the top ten. Sequencing was done on a sample of memory CD8+ T cells from PBMCs. The receptors originated from a man younger than 35 in good health. Some clones in this sample may be carry-over from other donors' samples. Each CDR3 is given with its conserved first and last residue. A D gene is named only where the DNA matches it firmly. Expanded clones get a size class; other rows say once, few or many, or leave the size out.

V gene,D gene,J gene,clone size,CDR3 protein,CDR3 DNA
TRBV29-1,.,TRBJ1-2,.,CSVEDQGRSYGYTF,TGCAGCGTTGAGGACCAGGGGCGGTCCTATGGCTACACCTTC
TRBV27,.,TRBJ1-5,.,CASSLFGRQGNQPQHF,TGTGCCAGCAGTTTATTCGGACGACAGGGCAATCAGCCCCAGCATTTT
TRBV11-2,.,TRBJ2-7,.,CASSEGWGSYEQYF,TGTGCCAGCAGCGAAGGGTGGGGCTCCTACGAGCAGTACTTC
TRBV6-1,.,TRBJ1-2,.,CASRYLGGYTF,TGTGCCAGCAGGTACCTAGGTGGCTACACCTTC
TRBV6-5,TRBD1,TRBJ2-7,.,CASSDRGGHEQYF,TGTGCCAGCAGCGACAGGGGCGGGCACGAGCAGTACTTC
TRBV7-2,.,TRBJ2-1,.,CASSLFGGRDLNYNEQFF,TGTGCCAGCAGCTTATTTGGAGGCCGGGACTTGAACTACAATGAGCAGTTCTTC
TRBV13,.,TRBJ1-2,.,CASSLGQFNYGYTF,TGTGCCAGCAGCCTCGGACAGTTTAACTATGGCTACACCTTC
TRBV7-6,.,TRBJ2-1,.,CASSLDRGLRNEQFF,TGTGCCAGCAGCTTAGACCGGGGACTCCGGAATGAGCAGTTCTTC
TRBV7-9,TRBD2,TRBJ2-7,.,CASSSSRGGSYEQYF,TGTGCCAGCAGCTCCAGCCGGGGAGGGTCCTACGAGCAGTACTTC
TRBV6-6,.,TRBJ1-1,.,CASSPLQVNTEAFF,TGTGCCAGCAGCCCCTTACAGGTGAACACTGAAGCTTTCTTT
TRBV4-1,.,TRBJ2-1,.,CASSQSRAEQFF,TGCGCCAGCAGCCAATCACGCGCAGAGCAGTTCTTC
TRBV7-9,.,TRBJ2-7,.,CASSFKRGTHHYEQYF,TGTGCCAGCAGCTTTAAACGGGGGACGCACCACTACGAGCAGTACTTC
TRBV9,TRBD1,TRBJ1-2,.,CASSVDLKGQGYGYTF,TGTGCCAGCAGCGTAGATCTGAAGGGACAGGGCTATGGCTACACCTTC
TRBV5-6,.,TRBJ1-1,.,CASKSRPNTEAFF,TGTGCCAGCAAATCACGGCCGAACACTGAAGCTTTCTTT
TRBV7-9,.,TRBJ1-3,.,CASSFEYRTDKVNTIYF,TGTGCCAGCAGCTTCGAATATCGGACAGATAAAGTAAACACCATATATTTT
TRBV29-1,.,TRBJ1-2,.,CSAPLDSYGYTF,TGCAGCGCCCCTTTAGACAGCTATGGCTACACCTTC
TRBV7-2,.,TRBJ1-2,.,CASSLAQKLYGYTF,TGTGCCAGCAGCTTAGCGCAGAAGCTCTATGGCTACACCTTC
TRBV25-1,TRBD2,TRBJ2-7,once,CASSEPREEGYSYEQYF,TGTGCCAGCAGTGAACCCCGGGAGGAGGGTTACTCCTACGAGCAGTACTTC
TRBV13,.,TRBJ2-5,.,CASSSPVGRRETQYF,TGTGCCAGCAGCTCCCCGGTGGGACGACGGGAGACCCAGTACTTC